The rows below give T cell receptor beta chains drawn from one sample of a study of T cells in Graves' hyperthyroidism and ophthalmopathy. TCRdb itself ran the multiplex PCR reads through MiXCR, one entry per CDR3 protein. This table holds around 100,000 distinct CDR3 sequences, 40% to 50% found once. The source material was blood. These receptors originate from a man aged 35 to 55 with Graves' hyperthyroidism. CDR3s include the opening cysteine and the closing phenylalanine or tryptophan. The order of the fields is D gene, J gene, V gene, clone size, CDR3 DNA, CDR3 protein. D genes are given only for firm matches. Expanded clones are given a class, and other clones once, few, many or no size at all.

TRBD1 | TRBJ2-1 | TRBV6-2/TRBV6-3 | few | TGTGCCAGCAGTTATGAGACAGGGGCTTACGAGCAGTTCTTC | CASSYETGAYEQFF
NA | TRBJ2-2 | TRBV9 | NA | TGTGCCAGCAGCCCATGGACAGGGGAGCTGTTTTTT | CASSPWTGELFF
TRBD2 | TRBJ2-3 | TRBV5-1 | many | TGCGCCAGCACCCTGACTAGCGGGAGCCTCACAGATACGCAGTATTTT | CASTLTSGSLTDTQYF
TRBD1 | TRBJ2-5 | TRBV12-3/TRBV12-4 | few | TGTGCCAGCAGTCGCGGACAGGGAGTAGAGACCCAGTACTTC | CASSRGQGVETQYF
NA | TRBJ2-1 | TRBV20-1 | NA | TGCAGTGCTAGTATATCTAACACCGGGGAGCAGTTCTTC | CSASISNTGEQFF
NA | TRBJ2-2 | TRBV7-9 | NA | TGTGCCAGCAGCTTAGGAGCCGGGGAGCTGTTTTTT | CASSLGAGELFF
NA | TRBJ2-7 | TRBV20-1 | NA | TGCAGTGCGGGGGTGGGCGGGTGGAACTCCTACGAGCAGTACTTC | CSAGVGGWNSYEQYF
NA | TRBJ1-2 | TRBV28 | few | TGTGCCAGCAGTTTAAATTCCCCGGTGGATGGCTACACCTTC | CASSLNSPVDGYTF
NA | TRBJ1-6 | TRBV20-1 | many | TGCAGTGCTAGAGATGGGCCCCTTCGACCCCTCCACTTT | CSARDGPLRPLHF
TRBD2 | TRBJ2-7 | TRBV20-1 | many | TGCAGTGCTAGAGATATCCTAGCGGGAGGTGGCGAGCAGTACTTC | CSARDILAGGGEQYF
NA | TRBJ1-4 | TRBV25-1 | many | TGTGCCAGCAGGGGGTTAAATGAAAAACTGTTTTTT | CASRGLNEKLFF
TRBD1 | TRBJ2-7 | TRBV12-3/TRBV12-4 | many | TGTGCCAGCAGGGGACAGGGAACGAGCTCCTACGAGCAGTACTTC | CASRGQGTSSYEQYF
NA | TRBJ2-4 | TRBV20-1 | many | TGCAGTGCTAGACCCGGGGGGCAGGCAAACATTCAGTACTTC | CSARPGGQANIQYF
NA | TRBJ2-7 | TRBV28 | many | TGTGCCAGTCGTCTCCCGACCGCCTACGAGCAGTACTTC | CASRLPTAYEQYF
TRBD2 | TRBJ2-2 | TRBV20-1 | many | TGCAGTGCTAGAGACCGGTGGCGGGAGGACACCGGGGAGCTGTTTTTT | CSARDRWREDTGELFF
TRBD1 | TRBJ2-7 | TRBV7-6 | many | TGTGCCAGCAGCCTGCCGGGACAGGGGATCCACGAGCAGTACTTC | CASSLPGQGIHEQYF
NA | TRBJ1-2 | TRBV29-1 | NA | TGCAGCGTAGGGGGGGGAGTCTATGGCTACACCTTC | CSVGGGVYGYTF
NA | TRBJ2-1 | TRBV4-3 | many | TGCGCCAGCAGCCAAGATCTCCAGGGCAGGGAGCAGTTCTTC | CASSQDLQGREQFF
TRBD1 | TRBJ2-1 | TRBV2 | many | TGTGCCAGCATCCGGGACAGGGAAGCTGAGCAGTTCTTC | CASIRDREAEQFF
NA | TRBJ2-7 | TRBV7-3 | NA | TGTGCCAGCAGCTCAAAGTGGGGGGGCCTTGACGAGCAGTACTTC | CASSSKWGGLDEQYF
NA | TRBJ2-7 | TRBV20-1 | many | TGCAGTGCTACTACCCCCGGGACGGCAAGCTACGAGCAGTACTTC | CSATTPGTASYEQYF
NA | TRBJ1-1 | TRBV6-5 | many | TGTGCCACAAGTACGTCGGGGAACACTGAAGCTTTCTTT | CATSTSGNTEAFF
TRBD2 | TRBJ2-7 | TRBV20-1 | NA | TGCAGTGCTAGAAGGGCCAGACTAGCGGGAGAAGGATTCCTTAACTTC | CSARRARLAGEGFLNF
NA | TRBJ2-3 | TRBV7-9 | NA | TGTGCCAGCAGCTCCCAAGGGGGGACGGCAGATACGCAGTATTTT | CASSSQGGTADTQYF
TRBD1 | TRBJ1-2 | TRBV10-3 | NA | TGTGCCATCAGTGGCGAGGACAGGGGGAACACCTTC | CAISGEDRGNTF
TRBD2 | TRBJ2-1 | TRBV9 | many | TGTGCCAGCAGCGCCGCGGGACTAGAATATAGTGAGCAGTTCTTC | CASSAAGLEYSEQFF
NA | TRBJ2-3 | TRBV19 | NA | TGTGCCAGTAGTGTCCAGGGAACAGATACGCAGTATTTT | CASSVQGTDTQYF
NA | TRBJ1-5 | TRBV7-2 | NA | TGTGCCAGCAGCCTACCGACTAGCGATACATCCATTTCGCCCCAGCATTTT | CASSLPTSDTSISPQHF
NA | TRBJ1-4 | TRBV7-3 | many | TGTGCCAGCACCCACCAAGCGACGACTAATGAAAAACTGTTTTTT | CASTHQATTNEKLFF
NA | TRBJ2-5 | TRBV6-2/TRBV6-3 | many | TGTGCCAGCAGAGACACATCCCAAGAGACCCAGTACTTC | CASRDTSQETQYF
NA | TRBJ1-1 | TRBV5-4 | NA | TGTGCCAGCAGCTTGTGGTTAGACGGGAGTGGGACTGAAGCTTTCTTT | CASSLWLDGSGTEAFF
TRBD2 | TRBJ2-7 | TRBV2 | NA | TGTGCCAGCTCAGACATGGGAAGCGGGGGCTACGAGCAGTACTTC | CASSDMGSGGYEQYF
NA | TRBJ2-3 | TRBV4-1 | many | TGCGCCAGCAGCCAAGACAGCACAGATACGCAGTATTTT | CASSQDSTDTQYF